This TCR beta chain was identified in a study of blood T cells in healthy people across ages. PCR was performed a second time for about 7 to 11 cycles using a sample-barcoded 5' primer and a J-beta primer mix. TCRdb reprocessed the 5' RACE reads via MiXCR and lists one record per CDR3 protein. The table lists approximately 800,000 distinct CDR3 sequences, about 56% of them singletons, with around 25% in the top ten. The CDR3 has 14 amino acids. Trimming stripped 3 bases from V and 8 bases from J, with 16 bases between. In germline, CDR1 is MDHEN, CDR2 SYDVKM. Source material: blood. The V gene is TRBV28, the J gene TRBJ1-2; TRBD1 might be the D (6 bases). The receptor was derived from a man in his forties or fifties in good health. This chain's CDR3 is CASSFLGAGNGYTF. In nucleotides, the CDR3 is TGTGCCAGCAGTTTTCTGGGGGCAGGGAACGGCTACACCTTC.